A selection of T cell receptor beta chains follows, all from one sample in a study of CD8 T cells in ankylosing spondylitis. Via MiXCR, TCRdb re-called the 5' RACE reads, giving one row per CDR3 protein. The repertoire holds under 950,000 distinct CDR3 sequences, around 17% seen once, with around 19% in the top ten. The sequencing input was blood, either unsorted or a sorted T cell fraction (not recorded which). The receptors derive from a male donor with ankylosing spondylitis. CDR3s include the opening cysteine and the closing phenylalanine or tryptophan. A D gene is named only where the DNA matches it firmly. The size entry is marked missing in some rows and otherwise reads once, few, many or a size class.

-	TRBV12-3/TRBV12-4	many	16	TRBJ1-5	TGTGCCAGCAGTTTAAGAGCGGGGGGGCGAAATCAGCCCCAGCATTTT	CASSLRAGGRNQPQHF
-	TRBV9	-	15	TRBJ2-5	TGTGCCAGCAGCGTAGTCCCGGGGGTTGGAGAGACCCAGTACTTC	CASSVVPGVGETQYF
-	TRBV5-4	-	15	TRBJ1-5	TGTGCCAGCAGCTTCGGTCCAGATAGCAATCAGCCCCAGCATTTT	CASSFGPDSNQPQHF
-	TRBV5-1	few	13	TRBJ2-7	TGCGCCAGCAGCTTGGAGGGGAAGAACGAGCAGTACTTC	CASSLEGKNEQYF
-	TRBV4-3	-	13	TRBJ2-2	TGCGCCAGCAGCCGCACTATGTCCGGGGAGCTGTTTTTT	CASSRTMSGELFF
TRBD1	TRBV28	once	15	TRBJ1-6	TGTGCCAGCAGTTTAGTCGAGGGGGCGGATTCACCCCTCCACTTT	CASSLVEGADSPLHF
TRBD1	TRBV18	few	16	TRBJ1-1	TGTGCCAGCTCACCGCAGGACAGGCGATTGAACACTGAAGCTTTCTTT	CASSPQDRRLNTEAFF
-	TRBV9	-	16	TRBJ2-2	TGTGCCAGCAGCGTAGAAGGGGACCCGAACACCGGGGAGCTGTTTTTT	CASSVEGDPNTGELFF
TRBD2	TRBV14	-	17	TRBJ2-1	TGTGCCAGCAGCCAAACCCCTCGGACTAGACCTAACAATGAGCAGTTCTTC	CASSQTPRTRPNNEQFF
-	TRBV5-1	few	15	TRBJ1-1	TGCGCCAGCAGCTTGATTCGGGGGGCGAACACTGAAGCTTTCTTT	CASSLIRGANTEAFF
TRBD2	TRBV20-1	few	14	TRBJ2-1	TGCAGTGCTACACCTAGCGGGACATACAATGAGCAGTTCTTC	CSATPSGTYNEQFF
-	TRBV20-1	-	13	TRBJ2-7	TGCAGTGCTAGAGCGGCCGGAGCCTACGAGCAGTACTTC	CSARAAGAYEQYF
TRBD1	TRBV12-3/TRBV12-4	few	16	TRBJ2-5	TGTGCCAGCTCATACCCCCCCGGGACAGGGTCAGGGACCCAGTACTTC	CASSYPPGTGSGTQYF
TRBD1	TRBV11-2	-	15	TRBJ1-2	TGTGCCAGCAGCTTAGCGGTGGACAGGGGCCATGGCTACACCTTC	CASSLAVDRGHGYTF
-	TRBV4-2	-	15	TRBJ2-1	TGTGCCAGCAGACTTAGCGGACGCTTTTACAATGAGCAGTTCTTC	CASRLSGRFYNEQFF
-	TRBV15	few	18	TRBJ2-4	TGTGCCACCAGCACTCCTAGTTCAGGGTTGGGGTCCAAAAACATTCAGTACTTC	CATSTPSSGLGSKNIQYF
-	TRBV2	-	12	TRBJ2-5	TGTGCCAGCAGTGACGGGGTTGAGACCCAGTACTTC	CASSDGVETQYF
-	TRBV5-1	few	17	TRBJ2-7	TGCGCCAGCAGCTTAGACCCACCGACAGAGGTAGCCTACGAGCAGTACTTC	CASSLDPPTEVAYEQYF
-	TRBV20-1	-	12	TRBJ2-1	TGCAGTGCTGGAACAGAGTACAATGAGCAGTTCTTC	CSAGTEYNEQFF
-	TRBV12-3/TRBV12-4	few	15	TRBJ2-1	TGTGCCAGCAGTTTAGGGAAGCGGGTGCACAATGAGCAGTTCTTC	CASSLGKRVHNEQFF
TRBD1	TRBV6-5	few	15	TRBJ1-1	TGTGCCAGCAGTTACACACCGGGACAGGACACTGAAGCTTTCTTT	CASSYTPGQDTEAFF
TRBD2	TRBV6-1	few	14	TRBJ2-1	TGTGCCAGCAGGCTAGCGGACATAAACAATGAGCAGTTCTTC	CASRLADINNEQFF
-	TRBV10-1	many	14	TRBJ2-3	TGCGCCAGCAGTGAGTGGGCTAGCACAGATACGCAGTATTTT	CASSEWASTDTQYF
-	TRBV5-1	-	13	TRBJ2-1	TGCGCCAGCAGCAGGGGGACCCTAGGAGGGTCCCACTTC	CASSRGTLGGSHF
-	TRBV28	few	12	TRBJ2-7	TGTGCCAGCAGCGCGGCGCCCTACGAGCAGTACTTC	CASSAAPYEQYF
TRBD2	TRBV10-2	few	19	TRBJ2-4	TGCGCCAGCAGTGAGATTGGGACTAGCGGGGATGAGGGCAAAAACATTCAGTACTTC	CASSEIGTSGDEGKNIQYF
-	TRBV20-1	few	17	TRBJ2-5	TGCAGTGCTAGAGAGCGGAGCAAATTTTTGGGACAAGAGACCCAGTACTTC	CSARERSKFLGQETQYF
-	TRBV7-2	few	14	TRBJ2-2	TGTGCCAGCAGCCCCGCCCCCAGGTCCGGGGAGCTGTTTTTT	CASSPAPRSGELFF
-	TRBV27	-	16	TRBJ1-1	TGTGCCAGCCGACATATAGGCAATCGGTTGAACACTGAAGCTTTCTTT	CASRHIGNRLNTEAFF
TRBD1	TRBV6-5	few	15	TRBJ2-2	TGTGCCAGCAGTTACGACAGGGGGCGTTCCGGGGAGCTGTTTTTT	CASSYDRGRSGELFF
TRBD2	TRBV7-2	many	14	TRBJ2-7	TGTGCCAGCAGCCGGACTAGCGGGACCTACGAGCAGTACTTC	CASSRTSGTYEQYF
-	TRBV4-3	many	13	TRBJ1-1	TGCGCCAGCAGCCAAGCACAGAACACTGAAGCTTTCTTT	CASSQAQNTEAFF
TRBD2	TRBV3-1	-	17	TRBJ2-5	TGTGCCAGCAGCCAAGTCCCATCGCGGGGGGGCGGGGAGACCCAGTACTTC	CASSQVPSRGGGETQYF
-	TRBV6-6	few	13	TRBJ2-7	TGTGCCAGCAGTTACTCGGACCAGTACGAGCAGTACTTC	CASSYSDQYEQYF
TRBD2	TRBV7-9	-	14	TRBJ2-7	TGTGCCAGCAGACCGACTAGCGGGAGTTACGAGCAGTACTTC	CASRPTSGSYEQYF
-	TRBV29-1	few	13	TRBJ2-1	TGCAGCGCTCTCAGGGGATCCTACAATGAGCAGTTCTTC	CSALRGSYNEQFF
-	TRBV30	-	17	TRBJ2-1	TGTGCCTGGAGGGACAAAGGGAGAGCGGCATCCTACAATGAGCAGTTCTTC	CAWRDKGRAASYNEQFF
TRBD1	TRBV20-1	-	14	TRBJ1-6	TGCAGTGCTAAGACAGGGGATTATAATTCACCCCTCCACTTT	CSAKTGDYNSPLHF
-	TRBV7-9	few	15	TRBJ2-2	TGTGCCAGCAGCTTAAACGAGTATATCGTTGGGGAGCTGTTTTTT	CASSLNEYIVGELFF
-	TRBV11-2	-	13	TRBJ1-2	TGTGCCAGCAGCCCGTGGGGGCAGTATGGCTACACCTTC	CASSPWGQYGYTF
TRBD2	TRBV3-1	many	14	TRBJ2-5	TGTGCCAGCTTTCTTAGCGGGAGCAAGCAGACCCAGTACTTC	CASFLSGSKQTQYF
-	TRBV11-1	few	19	TRBJ2-2	TGTGCCAGCAGCTTGCCGATCGGGGGCAGGGTAGCGAACACCGGGGAGCTGTTTTTT	CASSLPIGGRVANTGELFF
-	TRBV5-5	few	15	TRBJ2-4	TGTGCCAGCAGCCTCCCACTGATGGCCAAAAACATTCAGTACTTC	CASSLPLMAKNIQYF
-	TRBV18	few	14	TRBJ1-6	TGTGCCAGCTCACCGATCGACAGTATGGGACCCCTCCACTTT	CASSPIDSMGPLHF
-	TRBV12-3/TRBV12-4	-	18	TRBJ2-3	TGTGCCAGCAGTCCCCTTCCGGGGGGCCGGTCTAACACAGATACGCAGTATTTT	CASSPLPGGRSNTDTQYF
TRBD1	TRBV30	many	13	TRBJ1-2	TGTGCCTGGAGTAGGACAGGGCTCTATGGCTACACCTTC	CAWSRTGLYGYTF
-	TRBV29-1	few	10	TRBJ2-3	TGCAGCACGTATACAGATACGCAGTATTTT	CSTYTDTQYF
TRBD2	TRBV4-1	few	18	TRBJ2-2	TGCGCCAGCAGCCAAGATATCGGGGGGATTTTGGGGACCGGGGAGCTGTTTTTT	CASSQDIGGILGTGELFF
-	TRBV6-5	-	17	TRBJ2-2	TGTGCCAGCAGTTCGGATCGCTCTCCGGGGGCCACCGGGGAGCTGTTTTTT	CASSSDRSPGATGELFF
-	TRBV4-2	-	13	TRBJ1-4	TGTGCCAGCAGCCGGGGGAGGGATGAAAAACTGTTTTTT	CASSRGRDEKLFF
TRBD1	TRBV20-1	few	14	TRBJ1-5	TGCAGTGCTTCTCAGGGGGATAGCAATCAGCCCCAGCATTTT	CSASQGDSNQPQHF
-	TRBV5-1	few	14	TRBJ1-4	TGCGCCAGCAGCACGGACGCTGAAGGAGAAAAACTGTTTTTT	CASSTDAEGEKLFF
-	TRBV12-3/TRBV12-4	-	15	TRBJ2-7	TGTGCCAGCAGTTTAGGGGGGGCGGCGGGGTACGAGCAGTACTTC	CASSLGGAAGYEQYF
-	TRBV20-1	few	12	TRBJ2-5	TGCAGTGCTCCGGGGGTAGGAGAGACCCAGTACTTC	CSAPGVGETQYF
TRBD2	TRBV9	many	16	TRBJ2-3	TGTGCCAGCAGCGTAGGGACTAGCGGGGGAACAGATACGCAGTATTTT	CASSVGTSGGTDTQYF
TRBD2	TRBV20-1	-	16	TRBJ2-1	TGCAGTGCTACGGACTTACAAGCGGGAGCTGGCTATGAGCAGTTCTTC	CSATDLQAGAGYEQFF
-	TRBV29-1	many	13	TRBJ2-7	TGCAGCGTTGGCCGAGGACAACCCTACGAGCAGTACTTC	CSVGRGQPYEQYF
-	TRBV10-3	-	17	TRBJ2-4	TGTGCCATCAGTGCGGGCCAGGGTGGGGAAGGCAAAAACATTCAGTACTTC	CAISAGQGGEGKNIQYF